This T cell receptor (beta chain) was observed in a study of blood T cell repertoires in COVID-19 (dated by TCRdb to the early 2020s). For context, the study as a whole: Samples covering the acute and convalescent phases of COVID-19 were provided by collaborators in the United States, Italy and Spain. The material from the prospective study consisted of cDNA or gDNA derived from T cells, B-cell-depleted T cells, or PBMCs. Deeply sampled blood TCRbeta repertoires from subjects exposed to, actively infected with, or recovered from COVID-19 were included in the dataset. The repertoires were released in a freely available public database intended as a resource for research on the immune response to SARS-CoV-2. Samples were obtained from the ongoing ImmuneRACE study (first 160 participants) and from 1,000 to 1,500 subjects provided by 6 global collaborators. The sample metadata nearly always contained a de-identified subject ID, COVID-19 status, age in years and sex. Where available, HLA class I and class II types were taken from metadata supplied by the sample provider and were not determined by assay-based typing. Study-wide findings and limitations: The amount of clinical and demographic metadata varied by source and participant and was provided uncurated.

Whole blood was collected in K2EDTA tubes by collaborating institutions according to the institutions' own protocols. For TCRbeta analysis, collaborators shipped samples in one of three forms: frozen whole blood, isolated PBMCs, or DNA extracted from either of those sample types. A word on this clone: Which antigen it targets is not known. It has no much larger one-base neighbor in the sample; base qualities were not kept.

From the cysteine through the phenylalanine, the CDR3 covers 13 amino acids. The CDR3 DNA has 39 bases and is translated from base 1. V and J are trimmed by 5 bases and 9 bases, and the gene matches miss 8 bases of the junction. CDR1 SGHTA and CDR2 FQGNSA are derived from the germline V gene. TCRbeta CDR3 regions were amplified from genomic DNA using the immunoSEQ Assay, a bias-controlled multiplex PCR. Processing in the source paper ran as follows. The number of nucleated cells in each sample was estimated by amplification of reference gene primers within the assay. Sequence reads were collapsed and filtered to measure the absolute abundance of every unique TCRbeta CDR3 rearrangement. For each sample, productive Simpson clonality was calculated as the square root of Simpson's diversity index across productive rearrangements. TCRdb carries this immuneACCESS record with in-frame sequences only. Its versions omit some clonotypes, under half of them owing to an unresolved V gene in the studies checked, with the rest unexplained. V and J calls and clone size are given by that table; D and trimming were obtained from the DNA. The sample yields about 190,000 clones; 80% to 90% were counted once. In total, the top ten clones hold 20% of the sample.

The chain is assembled from TRBV7-2 and TRBJ1-1, and TRBD1 aligns with 8 junction nucleotides. The source material was peripheral blood. This sequence was found in a human donor in a cohort sampled during active COVID-19. The CDR3 region has the sequence CASSPRQGIKAFF. The nucleotide sequence reads TGTGCCAGCAGCCCGCGACAGGGGATCAAAGCTTTCTTT.